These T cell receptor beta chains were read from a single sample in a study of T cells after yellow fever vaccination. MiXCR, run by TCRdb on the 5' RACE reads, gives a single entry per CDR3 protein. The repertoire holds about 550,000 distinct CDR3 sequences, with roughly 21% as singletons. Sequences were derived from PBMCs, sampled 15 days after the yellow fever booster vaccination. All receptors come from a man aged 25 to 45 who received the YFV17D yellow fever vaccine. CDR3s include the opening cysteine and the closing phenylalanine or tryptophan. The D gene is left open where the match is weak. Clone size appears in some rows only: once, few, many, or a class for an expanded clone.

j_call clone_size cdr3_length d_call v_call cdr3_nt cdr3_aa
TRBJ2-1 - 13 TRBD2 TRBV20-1 TGCAGCCTAACTAGCGGGAGATACAATGAGCAGTTCTTC CSLTSGRYNEQFF
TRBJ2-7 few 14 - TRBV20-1 TGCAGTGCGCGACAGTCCCTACGTGACTACGAGCAGTACTTC CSARQSLRDYEQYF
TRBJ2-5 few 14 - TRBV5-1 TGCGCCAGCAGCTTGTCCGGGGACCAAGAGACCCAGTACTTC CASSLSGDQETQYF
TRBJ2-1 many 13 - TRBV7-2 TGTGCCAGCAGCCAGGTACACGAGGGGGAGCAGTTCTTC CASSQVHEGEQFF
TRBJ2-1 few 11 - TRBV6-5 TGTGCCAGCGGCTGGAGGGTTGAGCAGTTCTTC CASGWRVEQFF
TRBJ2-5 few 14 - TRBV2 TGTGCCACCCAAAGGCCTGGTTCCCAAGAGACCCAGTACTTC CATQRPGSQETQYF
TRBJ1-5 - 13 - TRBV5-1 TGCGCCAGCAGTGGGGGGCTTGGGCAGCCCCAGCATTTT CASSGGLGQPQHF
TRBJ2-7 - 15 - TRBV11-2 TGTGCCAGCAGCTTAGAGCCAAACAGCGCCTACGAGCAGTACTTC CASSLEPNSAYEQYF
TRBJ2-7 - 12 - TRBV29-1 TGCAGCGTTGCAACCGCAACCTACGAGCAGTACTTC CSVATATYEQYF
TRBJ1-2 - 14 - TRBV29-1 TGCAGCGTTTCCCCGGAAGGGCCCGACTATGGCTACACCTTC CSVSPEGPDYGYTF
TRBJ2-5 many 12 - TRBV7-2 TGTGCCAGCAGCTTATCTAGGGAGACCCAGTACTTC CASSLSRETQYF
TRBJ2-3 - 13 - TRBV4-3 TGCGCCAGCAGCCGGGTGCGGTTGGATACGCAGTATTTT CASSRVRLDTQYF
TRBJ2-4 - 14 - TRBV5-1 TGCGCCAGCAGCTTGGAGGGTGGGGTCCACATTCAGTACTTC CASSLEGGVHIQYF
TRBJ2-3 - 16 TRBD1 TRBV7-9 TGTGCCAGCACCCGTGGGACGGGACAGATGTCCCATACGCAGTATTTT CASTRGTGQMSHTQYF
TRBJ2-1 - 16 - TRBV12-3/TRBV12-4 TGTGCCAGCAGTTTAGGGTCGGGAAGGGCCCAAGGTGAGCAGTTCTTC CASSLGSGRAQGEQFF
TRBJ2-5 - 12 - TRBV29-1 TGCAGCGTTGGTAACAGACAAGAGACCCAGTACTTC CSVGNRQETQYF
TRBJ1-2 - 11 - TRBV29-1 TGCAGCGTTGGAGGGGTTCGGGGCTACACCTTC CSVGGVRGYTF
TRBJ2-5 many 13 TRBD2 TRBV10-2 TGCGCCACCACTAGCGGGCCTCGCGAGACCCAGTACTTC CATTSGPRETQYF
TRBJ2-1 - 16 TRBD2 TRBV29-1 TGCAGCGTTGAAGATTCAGCTAGCGGGAGCTACAATGAGCAGTTCTTC CSVEDSASGSYNEQFF
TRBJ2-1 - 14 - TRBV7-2 TGTGCCAGCAGTCCTTCCCCAGGGAGCAATGAGCAGTTCTTC CASSPSPGSNEQFF
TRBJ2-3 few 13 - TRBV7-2 TGTGCCAGCAGCTTAGAAGAGTTTGATACGCAGTATTTT CASSLEEFDTQYF
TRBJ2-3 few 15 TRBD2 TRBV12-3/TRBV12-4 TGTGCCAGCAGGGGAAGAGCGGGAAACACAGATACGCAGTATTTT CASRGRAGNTDTQYF
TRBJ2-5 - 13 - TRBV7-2 TGTGCCAGCAGCCGACAGAGAAGAGGGACCCAGTACTTC CASSRQRRGTQYF
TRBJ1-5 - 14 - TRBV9 TGTGCCAGCAGCGTAGATCCGGTAGGGCAGCCCCAGCATTTT CASSVDPVGQPQHF
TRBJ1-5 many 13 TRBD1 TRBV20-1 TGCAGTGCTAGGGGACAGGGCAGTCAGCCCCAGCATTTT CSARGQGSQPQHF
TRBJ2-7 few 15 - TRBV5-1 TGCGCCAGCAGCTTGGAACAGGCGGGCCCCTGGGAGCAGTACTTC CASSLEQAGPWEQYF
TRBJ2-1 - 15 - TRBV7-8 TGTGCCAGCAGCCCCCGCGAAGGTGTGGGGATTGAGCAGTTCTTC CASSPREGVGIEQFF
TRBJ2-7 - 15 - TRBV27 TGTGCCAGCAGTTTATTGAGGGCCTATGAGTACGAGCAGTACTTC CASSLLRAYEYEQYF
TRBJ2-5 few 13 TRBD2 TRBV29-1 TGCAGCGTAGCGGGAGGGGCGGGAGAGACCCAGTACTTC CSVAGGAGETQYF
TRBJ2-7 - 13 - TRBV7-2 TGTGCCAGCAGCTTTCCGGGGAAACACGAGCAGTACTTC CASSFPGKHEQYF
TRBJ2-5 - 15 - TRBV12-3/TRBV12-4 TGTGCCAGCAGAGCAGGGGGACTTAAAAAAGAGACCCAGTACTTC CASRAGGLKKETQYF
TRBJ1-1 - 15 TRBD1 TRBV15 TGTGCCACCAGCAGGGGTACAGGGGGGAACACTGAAGCTTTCTTT CATSRGTGGNTEAFF
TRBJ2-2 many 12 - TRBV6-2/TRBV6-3 TGTGCCAGCAACAGGTTGGCCGGGGAGCTGTTTTTT CASNRLAGELFF
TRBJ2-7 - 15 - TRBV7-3 TGTGCCAGCAGCTTATCCGGGACACCATCCTACGAGCAGTACTTC CASSLSGTPSYEQYF
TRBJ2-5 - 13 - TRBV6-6 TGTGCCAGCACCGTAGGGAGACAAGAGACCCAGTACTTC CASTVGRQETQYF
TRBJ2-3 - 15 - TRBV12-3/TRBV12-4 TGTGCCAGCAGTCCCCACGCGGGATCTACTAATACGCAGTATTTT CASSPHAGSTNTQYF
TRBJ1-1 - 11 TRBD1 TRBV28 TGTGCCAGCAGTGAGACAGGGCTCGCTTTCTTT CASSETGLAFF
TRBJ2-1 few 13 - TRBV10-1 TGCGCCAGCACTGGGGGTAGCGATTGGGAGCAGTTCTTC CASTGGSDWEQFF
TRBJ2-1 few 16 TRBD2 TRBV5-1 TGCGCCAGCAGCTTGGAACTAGCGGGTACCTACAGTGAGCAGTTCTTC CASSLELAGTYSEQFF
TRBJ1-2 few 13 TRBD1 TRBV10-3 TGTGCCATCACCGAGGGACAGGGAATTGGCTACACCTTC CAITEGQGIGYTF
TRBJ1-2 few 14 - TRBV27 TGTGCCAGCAGCCCCTCGGGGCTCGGTTATGGCTACACCTTC CASSPSGLGYGYTF
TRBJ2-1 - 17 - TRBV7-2 TGTGCCAGCAGCTTGGTGTCGCAGGGAGGCTCCTACAATGAGCAGTTCTTC CASSLVSQGGSYNEQFF
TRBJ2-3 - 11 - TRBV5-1 TGCGCCACCTCACCGGACAATACGCAGTATTTT CATSPDNTQYF
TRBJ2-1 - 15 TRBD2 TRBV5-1 TGCGCCAGCAGTTTTGCCACTAGCGGCTACAATGAGCAGTTCTTC CASSFATSGYNEQFF
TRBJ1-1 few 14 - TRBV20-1 TGCAGTGCTAGAGTGCCGGGCCCGAACACTGAAGCTTTCTTT CSARVPGPNTEAFF
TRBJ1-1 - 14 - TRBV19 TGTGCCAGTAGTACCCCGGGCCTCGACACTGAAGCTTTCTTT CASSTPGLDTEAFF
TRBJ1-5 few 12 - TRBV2 TGTGCCAGCAGAGACAGCAATCAGCCCCAGCATTTT CASRDSNQPQHF
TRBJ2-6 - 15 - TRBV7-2 TGTGCCAGCAGCTTCGGAGCGCCCGGGGCCAACGTCCTGACTTTC CASSFGAPGANVLTF
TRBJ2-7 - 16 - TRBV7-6 TGTGCCAGCAGTCCGACGCTGGGCAGGGGAGGGAACGAGCAGTACTTC CASSPTLGRGGNEQYF
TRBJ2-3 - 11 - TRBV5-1 TGCGCCAGCGGCCCTTCGGGTACGCAGTATTTT CASGPSGTQYF
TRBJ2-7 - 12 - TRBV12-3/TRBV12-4 TGTGCCAGCACCACCGGAAACCACGAGCAGTACTTC CASTTGNHEQYF
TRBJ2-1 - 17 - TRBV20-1 TGCAGTGCTAGAGATCTCGTGACTTTACGCTCCTACAATGAGCAGTTCTTC CSARDLVTLRSYNEQFF
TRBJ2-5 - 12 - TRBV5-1 TGCGCCAGCAGAGGAGCGGAAGAGACCCAGTACTTC CASRGAEETQYF
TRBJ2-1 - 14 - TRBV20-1 TGCAGTGCTACAAACCCGACTAGATACAATGAGCAGTTCTTC CSATNPTRYNEQFF
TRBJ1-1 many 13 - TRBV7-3 TGTGCCAGCAGCTTAACGACGAACACTGAAGCTTTCTTT CASSLTTNTEAFF
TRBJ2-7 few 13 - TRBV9 TGTGCCAGCAGCGTAGGATTGAGCTACGAGCAGTACTTC CASSVGLSYEQYF